Each of the 5 T cell receptor beta chains below was sequenced from the same sample in a study of blood T cell repertoires in COVID-19. The repertoire was sequenced with immunoSEQ multiplex PCR; TCRdb's copy has only in-frame clones and lacks some. The sample shows about 170,000 clones, just under 95% of them seen only once. Material: peripheral blood. The receptors stem from a woman aged 45-65 years with acute or convalescent COVID-19.

This chain connects TRBV5-1 to TRBJ1-6; maybe TRBD1 (5 bases). Germline assignment: CDR1 SGHRS and CDR2 YFSETQ. V lost 4 bases and J 7 bases, leaving 15 bases between the germline ends. This CDR3 contains 15 residues. CDR3 sequence reads: CASSDTGLLNSPLHF. DNA of the CDR3: TGCGCCAGCAGCGACACGGGACTATTAAATTCACCCCTCCACTTT.

The V and J genes are TRBV3-1 (or the pseudogene TRBV3-2) and TRBJ2-7; D might be TRBD1 (5 bases). Germline CDR1 and CDR2: LGHDT and YNNKEL (reference sequence). This CDR3 is built from 14 residues. Trimming removed 1 base from V and 6 bases from J, with 13 bases in between. This CDR3 is CASSQANRLSEQYF. The DNA of the CDR3 is TGTGCCAGCAGCCAAGCAAACAGGTTGAGCGAGCAGTACTTC.

The V call is TRBV4-3, the J call TRBJ2-7, with 12 bases fitting TRBD2. Trimming at V came to 2 bases and at J to 6 bases, leaving 5 bases not matched to a gene. The V gene's germline CDR1 is LGHNA and CDR2 YSLEER. The CDR3 is made up of 15 amino acids. For the CDR3, the DNA is TGCGCCAGCAGCCAATGGACTAGCGGGACCTCCGAGCAGTACTTC. It specifies CASSQWTSGTSEQYF.

The rearrangement uses TRBV7-3 and TRBJ1-1, with 7 bases lining up with TRBD1. Germline trimming cut 3 bases from V and 3 bases from J; bases unmatched to any gene: 1. Germline values: CDR1 SGHTA, CDR2 FQGTGA. This CDR3 spans 13 amino acids. CDR3 bases: TGTGCCAGCAGCTTCACAGGGGACACTGAAGCTTTCTTT. It specifies CASSFTGDTEAFF.

The V and J genes are TRBV6-2 or TRBV6-3 and TRBJ2-3; 7 bases align to TRBD1. CDR1 and CDR2 (germline): MNHEY, SVGEGT. The CDR3 runs to 16 residues. Unmatched junction bases numbered 9, after V lost 2 bases and J lost 4 bases. CDR3 DNA: TGTGCCAGCAGTTACCGAACCGGGACAGACTCAGATACGCAGTATTTT. It codes for CASSYRTGTDSDTQYF.